Described below is a single T cell receptor (beta chain) sequence and its context. The target of this receptor is not known. No base quality values were provided; no much bigger clone lies one nucleotide off. Libraries were constructed by the immunoSEQ multiplex PCR assay. Drawn from immuneACCESS, this table holds only the in-frame rearrangements with V and J called that TCRdb kept. Clones are partly lost; checked studies trace under half to an unresolved V gene and leave the rest unexplained. The sample table records about 69,000 clones; roughly 90% of these occur just once. The ten largest clones add up to 1.4% of the sample. This sample was included in a study of T cell changes during pregnancy in multiple sclerosis (dated by TCRdb to between 2018 and 2021). With regard to the full study: Changes in the T cell repertoire over the course of pregnancy were examined in this study in women with multiple sclerosis.

Its CDR3 holds 13 amino acids, cysteine through phenylalanine. This entry keeps only the CDR3 DNA: 39 bases, framed from base 1. The V and J ends are trimmed by 2 bases and 9 bases, leaving 12 bases between them. The germline V gene yields SGDLS for CDR1 and YYNGEE for CDR2. The sequencing here drew on peripheral blood, taken in the third trimester of pregnancy. The receptor was isolated from a female donor with multiple sclerosis, enrolled in a pregnancy study. The sequence is built from TRBV9 and TRBJ2-4, with the D gene too uncertain to name. The nucleotide sequence is TGTGCCAGCAGCGTTCCCCCTTCGGGCATTCAGTACTTC. Its protein is CASSVPPSGIQYF.